This TCR beta chain was documented in a study of cytomegalovirus exposure and HLA in healthy donors. Study-wide findings and caveats: Later on, analysis showed that most CMV-associated TCR beta chains appeared to be HLA-restricted. Earlier findings revealed that most TCR beta V segments proved productive either about 90% or about 30% of the time. HLA alleles showed associations with fewer than 20,000 TCR beta sequences in a later analysis, at a 0.05 false discovery rate.

The study ran its PCR with 60 Vbeta and 13 Jbeta primers. TCRdb's table, derived via immunoSEQ multiplex PCR, lists solely in-frame clones and lacks some. Of around 150,000 clones listed, roughly 80% are singletons. It was healthy bone marrow donors who served as donors. Trimming pared 3 bases from V and 1 base from J, leaving 9 bases between. This CDR3 contains 15 residues. CDR1 is MNHEY, CDR2 SMNVEV, per germline (reference sequence). In the case of this clone: The target antigen is unknown.

The TCR originated in a woman in her thirties in good health and CMV-seropositive. Sequenced input: PBMCs. V and J are TRBV27 and TRBJ2-2; tentative D call: TRBD1 (6 bases). Here the CDR3 reads CASSFLDRNTGELFF. The CDR3 nucleotides are TGTGCCAGCAGTTTTCTGGACAGGAACACCGGGGAGCTGTTTTTT.